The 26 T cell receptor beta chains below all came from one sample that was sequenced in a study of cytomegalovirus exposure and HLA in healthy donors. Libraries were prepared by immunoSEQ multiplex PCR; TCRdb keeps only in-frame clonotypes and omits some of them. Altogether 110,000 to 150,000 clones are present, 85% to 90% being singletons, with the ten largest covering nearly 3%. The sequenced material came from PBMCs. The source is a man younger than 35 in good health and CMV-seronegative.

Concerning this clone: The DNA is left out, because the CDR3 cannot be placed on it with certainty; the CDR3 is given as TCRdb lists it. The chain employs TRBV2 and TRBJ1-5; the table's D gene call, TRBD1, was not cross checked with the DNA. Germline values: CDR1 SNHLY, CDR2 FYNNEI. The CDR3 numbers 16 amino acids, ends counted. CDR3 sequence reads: CASSVIGQGPSLHQHF.

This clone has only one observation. The CDR3 coding sequence is TGTGCCAGCAGTTTGGGACAGGGTCCCTACGAGCAGTACTTC. This codes for CASSLGQGPYEQYF. The chain joins TRBV27 to TRBJ2-7, with 9 nucleotides matching TRBD1. The trim removed 3 bases at V and 2 bases at J, leaving 2 bases unmatched. Looked up from germline, CDR1 is MNHEY and CDR2 is SMNVEV (reference sequence). This CDR3 is built from 14 residues.

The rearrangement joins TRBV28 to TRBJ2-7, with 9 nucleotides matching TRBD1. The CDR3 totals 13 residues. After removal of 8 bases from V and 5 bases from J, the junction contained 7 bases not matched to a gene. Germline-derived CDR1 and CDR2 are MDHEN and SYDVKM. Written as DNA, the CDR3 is TGTGCCAGCCGCGGACAGGGGAAGGACGAGCAGTACTTC. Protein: CASRGQGKDEQYF.

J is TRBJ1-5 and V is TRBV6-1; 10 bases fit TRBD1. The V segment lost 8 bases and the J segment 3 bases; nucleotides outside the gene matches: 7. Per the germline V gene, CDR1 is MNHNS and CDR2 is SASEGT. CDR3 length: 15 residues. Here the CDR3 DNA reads TGTGCCAGCGTAACCGGGACAGGGGCCAATCAGCCCCAGCATTTT. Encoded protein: CASVTGTGANQPQHF.

The CDR3 region is CASSYRTEAYNSPLHF. In DNA form, the CDR3 reads TGTGCCAGCAGTTACCGGACAGAGGCCTATAATTCACCCCTCCACTTT. The chain employs TRBV6-5 and TRBJ1-6; the D gene is possibly TRBD1 (6 bases). Germline V gives CDR1 MNHEY, CDR2 SVGAGI. V lost 2 bases, J lost 2 bases, and 10 bases lay in between. This CDR3 comprises 16 residues.

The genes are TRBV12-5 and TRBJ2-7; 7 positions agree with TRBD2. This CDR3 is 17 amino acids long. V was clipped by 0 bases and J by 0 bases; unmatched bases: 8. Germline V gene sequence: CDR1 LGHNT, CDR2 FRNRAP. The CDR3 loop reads CASGLVLGTTNSYEQYF. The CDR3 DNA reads TGTGCTAGTGGTTTGGTTCTCGGGACTACAAACTCCTACGAGCAGTACTTC.

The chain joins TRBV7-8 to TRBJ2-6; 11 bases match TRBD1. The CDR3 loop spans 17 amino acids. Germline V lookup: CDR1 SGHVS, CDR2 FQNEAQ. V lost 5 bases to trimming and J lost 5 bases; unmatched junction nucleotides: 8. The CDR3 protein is CASSRTGGSVWANVLTF. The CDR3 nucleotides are TGTGCCAGCAGCCGGACAGGGGGCAGCGTCTGGGCCAACGTCCTGACTTTC.

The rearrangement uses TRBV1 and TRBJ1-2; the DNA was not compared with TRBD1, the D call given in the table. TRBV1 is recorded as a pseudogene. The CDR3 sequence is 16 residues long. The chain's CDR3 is CTSSQGFTGLCYGYTF. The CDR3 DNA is TGCACCAGCAGCCAAGGTTTCACAGGGTTATGTTATGGCTACACCTTC.

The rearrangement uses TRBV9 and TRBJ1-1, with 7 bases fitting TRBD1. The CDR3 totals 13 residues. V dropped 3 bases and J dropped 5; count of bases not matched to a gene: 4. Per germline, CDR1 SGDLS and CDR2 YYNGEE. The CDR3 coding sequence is TGTGCCAGCAGCGAAGGGGGCAGAACTGAAGCTTTCTTT. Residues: CASSEGGRTEAFF.

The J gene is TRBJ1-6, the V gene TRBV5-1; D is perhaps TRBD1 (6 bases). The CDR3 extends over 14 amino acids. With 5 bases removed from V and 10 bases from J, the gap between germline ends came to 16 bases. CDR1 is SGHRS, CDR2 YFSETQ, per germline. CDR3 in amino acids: CASSRAARGSPLHF. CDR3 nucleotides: TGCGCCAGCAGTCGAGCCGCCAGGGGCTCACCCCTCCACTTT.

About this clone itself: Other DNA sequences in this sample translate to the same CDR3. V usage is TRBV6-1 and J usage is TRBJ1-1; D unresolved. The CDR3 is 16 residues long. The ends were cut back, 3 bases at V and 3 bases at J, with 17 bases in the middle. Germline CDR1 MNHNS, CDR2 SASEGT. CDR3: CASSDTGRGWHTEAFF. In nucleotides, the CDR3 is TGTGCCAGCAGTGATACCGGTCGAGGTTGGCACACTGAAGCTTTCTTT.

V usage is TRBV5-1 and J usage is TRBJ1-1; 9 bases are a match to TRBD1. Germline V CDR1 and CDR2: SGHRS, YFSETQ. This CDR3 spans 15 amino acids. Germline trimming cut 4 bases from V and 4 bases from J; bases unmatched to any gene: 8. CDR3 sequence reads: CASSIGQGSGTEAFF. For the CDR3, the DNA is TGCGCCAGCAGCATAGGACAGGGGTCCGGCACTGAAGCTTTCTTT.

The CDR3 region is CASSPRGLEFYEQYF. In DNA, the CDR3 is TGTGCCAGCAGTCCTAGGGGACTAGAGTTTTACGAGCAGTACTTC. The chain combines TRBV6-5 with TRBJ2-7; 8 nucleotides agree with TRBD2. V lost 5 bases and J lost 4; bases outside the gene matches: 10. The CDR3 extends over 15 amino acids. Germline CDR1 MNHEY, CDR2 SVGAGI.

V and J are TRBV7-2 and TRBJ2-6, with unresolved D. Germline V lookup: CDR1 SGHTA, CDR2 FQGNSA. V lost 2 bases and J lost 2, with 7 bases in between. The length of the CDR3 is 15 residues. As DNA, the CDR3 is TGTGCCAGCAGCTTACGGGTCGCTGGGGCCAACGTCCTGACTTTC. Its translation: CASSLRVAGANVLTF.

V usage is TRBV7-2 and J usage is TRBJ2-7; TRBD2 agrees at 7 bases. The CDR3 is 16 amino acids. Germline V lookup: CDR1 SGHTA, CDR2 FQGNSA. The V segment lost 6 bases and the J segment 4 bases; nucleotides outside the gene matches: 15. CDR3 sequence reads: CASSSPVVAGTYEQYF. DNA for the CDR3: TGTGCCAGCAGTTCCCCCGTGGTAGCGGGTACTTACGAGCAGTACTTC.

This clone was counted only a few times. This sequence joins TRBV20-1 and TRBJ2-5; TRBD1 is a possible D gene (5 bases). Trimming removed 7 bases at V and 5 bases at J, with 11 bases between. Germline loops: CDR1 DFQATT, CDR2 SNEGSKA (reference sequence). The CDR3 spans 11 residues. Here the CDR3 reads CSVWTRETQYF. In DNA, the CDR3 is TGCAGTGTGTGGACACGGGAGACCCAGTACTTC.

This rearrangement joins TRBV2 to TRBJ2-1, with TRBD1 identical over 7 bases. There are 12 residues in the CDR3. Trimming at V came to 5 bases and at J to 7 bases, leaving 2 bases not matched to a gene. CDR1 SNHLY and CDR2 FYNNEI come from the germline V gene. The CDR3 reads CASSPTGNEQFF. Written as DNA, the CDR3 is TGTGCCAGCAGTCCGACAGGGAATGAGCAGTTCTTC.

CDR3 loop: CASRVDGSSYNSPLHF. CDR3 sequence (DNA): TGTGCCAGCCGCGTGGACGGGAGCTCCTATAATTCACCCCTCCACTTT. The chain couples TRBV18 to TRBJ1-6; no firm D call. Germline loops: CDR1 KGHSH, CDR2 LQKENI. V was trimmed by 8 bases and J by 0 bases, leaving 14 bases between them. This CDR3 is 16 amino acids long.

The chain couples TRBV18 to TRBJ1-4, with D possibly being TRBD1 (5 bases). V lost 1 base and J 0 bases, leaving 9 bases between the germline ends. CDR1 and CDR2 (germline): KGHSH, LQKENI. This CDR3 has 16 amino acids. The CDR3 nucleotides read TGTGCCAGCTCACCACGGGGCCCCCCAACTAATGAAAAACTGTTTTTT. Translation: CASSPRGPPTNEKLFF.

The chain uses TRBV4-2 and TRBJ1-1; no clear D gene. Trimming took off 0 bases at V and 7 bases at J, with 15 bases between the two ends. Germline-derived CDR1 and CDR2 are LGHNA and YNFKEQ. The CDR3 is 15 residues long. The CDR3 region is CASSQDSRQSDEAFF. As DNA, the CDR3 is TGTGCCAGCAGCCAAGATTCCAGACAATCAGATGAAGCTTTCTTT.

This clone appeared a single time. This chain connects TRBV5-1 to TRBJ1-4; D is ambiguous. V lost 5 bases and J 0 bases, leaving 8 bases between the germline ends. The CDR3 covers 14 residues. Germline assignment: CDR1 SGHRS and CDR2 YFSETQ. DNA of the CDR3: TGCGCCAGCAGGTTGCAGACAACTAATGAAAAACTGTTTTTT. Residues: CASRLQTTNEKLFF.

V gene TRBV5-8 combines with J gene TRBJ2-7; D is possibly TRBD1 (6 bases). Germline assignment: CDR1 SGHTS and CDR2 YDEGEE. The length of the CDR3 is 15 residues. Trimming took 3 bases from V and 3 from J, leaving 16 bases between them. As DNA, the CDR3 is TGTGCCAGCAGCTGGAATCACAGGGATTACTACGAGCAGTACTTC. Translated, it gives CASSWNHRDYYEQYF.

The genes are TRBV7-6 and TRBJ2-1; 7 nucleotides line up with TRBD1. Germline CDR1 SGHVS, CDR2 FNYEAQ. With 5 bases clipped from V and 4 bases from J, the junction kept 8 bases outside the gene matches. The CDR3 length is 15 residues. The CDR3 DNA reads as TGTGCCAGCAGCGACCGGGACAGTTCGTACAATGAGCAGTTCTTC. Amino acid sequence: CASSDRDSSYNEQFF. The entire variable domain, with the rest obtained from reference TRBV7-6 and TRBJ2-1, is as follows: GAGVSQSPRYKVTKRGQDVALRCDPISGHVSLYWYRQALGQGPEFLTYFNYEAQQDKSGLPNDRFSAERPEGSISTLTIQRTEQRDSAMYRCASSDRDSSYNEQFFGPGTRLTVL.

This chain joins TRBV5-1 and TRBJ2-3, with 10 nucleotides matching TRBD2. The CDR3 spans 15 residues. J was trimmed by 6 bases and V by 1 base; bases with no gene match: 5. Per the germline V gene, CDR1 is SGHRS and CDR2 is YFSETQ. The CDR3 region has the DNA TGCGCCAGCAGCTTGCGAGCGGGGGGGCCCGATACGCAGTATTTT. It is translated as CASSLRAGGPDTQYF. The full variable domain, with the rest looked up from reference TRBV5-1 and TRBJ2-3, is KAGVTQTPRYLIKTRGQQVTLSCSPISGHRSVSWYQQTPGQGLQFLFEYFSETQRNKGNFPGRFSGRQFSNSRSEMNVSTLELGDSALYLCASSLRAGGPDTQYFGPGTRLTVL.

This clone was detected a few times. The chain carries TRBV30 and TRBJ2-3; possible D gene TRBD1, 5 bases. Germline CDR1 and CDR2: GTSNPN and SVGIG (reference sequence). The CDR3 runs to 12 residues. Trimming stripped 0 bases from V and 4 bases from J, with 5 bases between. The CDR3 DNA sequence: TGTGCCTGGAGTGTAGGGGCAGATACGCAGTATTTT. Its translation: CAWSVGADTQYF.

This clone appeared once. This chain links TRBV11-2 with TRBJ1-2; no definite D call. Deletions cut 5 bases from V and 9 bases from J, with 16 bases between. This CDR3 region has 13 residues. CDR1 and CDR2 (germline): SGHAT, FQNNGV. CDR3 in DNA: TGTGCCAGCAGCACCCCTTGGAGGGCCCGCTACACCTTC. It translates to CASSTPWRARYTF. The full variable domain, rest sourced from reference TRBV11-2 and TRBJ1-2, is EAGVAQSPRYKIIEKRQSVAFWCNPISGHATLYWYQQILGQGPKLLIQFQNNGVVDDSQLPKDRFSAERLKGVDSTLKIQPAKLEDSAVYLCASSTPWRARYTFGSGTRLTVV.